This T cell receptor (beta chain) was observed in a study of blood T cell repertoires in COVID-19. Clones were sequenced by immunoSEQ multiplex PCR, and TCRdb holds only the in-frame ones, with some missing. The sample carries some 450,000 clones, about 91% recorded once. The length of the CDR3 is 16 residues. Germline CDR1 is MGHDK and CDR2 is SYGVNS. V lost 3 bases and J lost 5; bases outside the gene matches: 9. This chain connects TRBV25-1 to TRBJ2-3; 9 bases line up with TRBD2. The source is a woman aged 50 to 65 with COVID-19, enrolled during active disease. The sequencing sample was made of peripheral blood. CDR3 protein: CASSEGASGAVDTQYF. CDR3 bases: TGTGCCAGCAGTGAGGGCGCTAGCGGGGCCGTAGATACGCAGTATTTT.